This TCR beta chain was recorded in a study of response to subunit inactivated influenza vaccine. General study points: That few new T cells are recruited by each seasonal influenza vaccination was the authors' suggestion.

One entry per CDR3 protein results from TCRdb running MiXCR on the RT-PCR reads. The sample shows some 570,000 distinct CDR3 sequences, 11% of them seen only once. The CDR3 runs 14 residues. Between the trimmed V and J ends, which lost 7 bases and 0 bases, there was a span of 10 bases. Germline V CDR1 and CDR2: SGHAT, FQNNGV. On this clonotype itself: No antigen is known for it.

These same data were also listed under a study on T cells expressing NK-cell markers. In that study: UMIs accompanied the 5'RACE template switching by which TCR beta cDNA was made. Serological testing identified seven of the eight sequenced donors as HCMV-seropositive and one as seronegative. Topping the CD3+CD56-NKG2C+ fraction as well were these clonotypes, in four donors.

The source of this sequence is a man aged 45-65 years who received an inactivated influenza vaccine. V and J are TRBV11-2 and TRBJ2-1; D is uncertain. The sequencing here drew on PBMCs from blood, taken on the day of vaccination. Here the CDR3 reads CASTRPSSYNEQFF. The CDR3 nucleotides read TGTGCCAGCACCAGACCCAGCTCCTACAATGAGCAGTTCTTC.